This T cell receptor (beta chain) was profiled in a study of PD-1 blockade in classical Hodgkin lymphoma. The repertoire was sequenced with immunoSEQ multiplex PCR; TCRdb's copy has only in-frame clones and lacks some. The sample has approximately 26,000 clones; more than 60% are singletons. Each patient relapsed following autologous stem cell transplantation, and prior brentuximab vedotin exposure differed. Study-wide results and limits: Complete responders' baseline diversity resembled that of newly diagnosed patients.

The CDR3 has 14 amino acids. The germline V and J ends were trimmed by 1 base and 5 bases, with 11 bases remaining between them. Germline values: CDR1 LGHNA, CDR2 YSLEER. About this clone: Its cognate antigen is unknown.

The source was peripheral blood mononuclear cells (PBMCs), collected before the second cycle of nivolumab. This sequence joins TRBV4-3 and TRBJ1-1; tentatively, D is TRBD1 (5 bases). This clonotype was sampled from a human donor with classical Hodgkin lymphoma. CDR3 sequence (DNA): TGCGCCAGCAGCCAAGCACTTAGGGGTACTGAAGCTTTCTTT. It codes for CASSQALRGTEAFF.